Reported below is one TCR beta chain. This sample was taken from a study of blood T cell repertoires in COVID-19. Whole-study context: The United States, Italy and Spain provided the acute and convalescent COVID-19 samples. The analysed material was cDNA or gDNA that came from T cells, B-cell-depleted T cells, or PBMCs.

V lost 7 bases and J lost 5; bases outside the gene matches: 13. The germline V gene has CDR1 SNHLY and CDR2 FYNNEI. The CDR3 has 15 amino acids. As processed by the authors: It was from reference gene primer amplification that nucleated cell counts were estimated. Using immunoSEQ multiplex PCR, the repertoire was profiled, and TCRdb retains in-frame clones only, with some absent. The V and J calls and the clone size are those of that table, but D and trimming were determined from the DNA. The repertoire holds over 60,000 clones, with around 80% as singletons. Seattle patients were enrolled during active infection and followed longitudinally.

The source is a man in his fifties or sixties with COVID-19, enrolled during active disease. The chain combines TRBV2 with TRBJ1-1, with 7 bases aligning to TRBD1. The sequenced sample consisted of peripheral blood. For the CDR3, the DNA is TGTGCCAGCAAAATAGGTGGGCAGGGGGATACTGAAGCTTTCTTT. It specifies CASKIGGQGDTEAFF.